A selection of T cell receptor beta chains follows, all from one sample in a study of blood T cell repertoires in COVID-19. The table came from immunoSEQ multiplex PCR; TCRdb's copy has only in-frame clones and leaves some out. The sample shows about 480,000 clones, less than 90% of them seen only once. Sequencing was carried out using peripheral blood. These receptor sequences come from a woman between 50 and 59 years old with COVID-19, enrolled during active disease. Both conserved end residues are part of each CDR3. Fields, in order: CDR3 protein, CDR3 length, clone size, V gene. The size of a clone is reported for some rows only, either as once, few or many, or as a class for expanded clones.

CDR3: CASSQDGGIAFF; length: 12; size: NA; V: TRBV4-1
CDR3: CASSIRDRGITDTQYF; length: 16; size: NA; V: TRBV19
CDR3: CASSGWSGGYGYTF; length: 14; size: NA; V: TRBV9
CDR3: CASSEARGQMNTEAFF; length: 16; size: NA; V: TRBV2
CDR3: CATLAGTAYNEQFF; length: 14; size: once; V: TRBV10-3
CDR3: CASSPGMSGSAVYEQYF; length: 17; size: NA; V: TRBV27
CDR3: CASLMVAEGEKLFF; length: 14; size: NA; V: TRBV6-6
CDR3: CASSRGEKLFF; length: 11; size: NA; V: TRBV6-5
CDR3: CASSFRGAEAFF; length: 12; size: NA; V: TRBV5-1
CDR3: CASRALGLAGSYEQYF; length: 16; size: NA; V: TRBV2
CDR3: CATRDGQGGTGEQFF; length: 15; size: NA; V: TRBV24-1
CDR3: CASSYRRYYNEQFF; length: 14; size: NA; V: TRBV14
CDR3: CASSSGQGMSNEQFF; length: 15; size: NA; V: TRBV5-1
CDR3: CASRLTGLDTGELFF; length: 15; size: NA; V: TRBV6-5
CDR3: CASSLTGLGTEAFF; length: 14; size: NA; V: TRBV7-6
CDR3: CASGGQGKTEAFF; length: 13; size: NA; V: TRBV2
CDR3: CASSPGLAVRYTQYF; length: 15; size: NA; V: TRBV27
CDR3: CASSRGPGTGDTEAFF; length: 16; size: NA; V: TRBV6-6
CDR3: CASSTTGAPLHF; length: 12; size: few; V: TRBV12-3/TRBV12-4
CDR3: CASMGGFSTDTQYF; length: 14; size: NA; V: TRBV2
CDR3: CASSQDKRVGGTGSRYGYTF; length: 20; size: NA; V: TRBV4-1
CDR3: CAGGEAGELFF; length: 11; size: NA; V: TRBV30
CDR3: CASSQYLGGGRNEQFF; length: 16; size: few; V: TRBV3-1/TRBV3-2
CDR3: CASSPRGEGVVDTQYF; length: 16; size: once; V: TRBV7-9
CDR3: CASSRYGQGSYGYTF; length: 15; size: NA; V: TRBV27
CDR3: CASSPGQGENEKLFF; length: 15; size: NA; V: TRBV5-8
CDR3: CASPGQRALEQYF; length: 13; size: NA; V: TRBV12-3/TRBV12-4
CDR3: CASSHLQGGVTEAFF; length: 15; size: NA; V: TRBV10-2
CDR3: CASSSGGGYTF; length: 11; size: NA; V: TRBV28
CDR3: CASSFRGNTIYF; length: 12; size: NA; V: TRBV9
CDR3: CASSPGVGYSNQPQHF; length: 16; size: NA; V: TRBV7-9
CDR3: CASSLRVEGYNEQFF; length: 15; size: once; V: TRBV27
CDR3: CATSDSDRAGGELFF; length: 15; size: NA; V: TRBV24-1
CDR3: CASRNRVGTEAFF; length: 13; size: NA; V: TRBV5-1
CDR3: CASKEVVGAFF; length: 11; size: NA; V: TRBV6-5
CDR3: CASSLPDRNTIYF; length: 13; size: NA; V: TRBV5-6
CDR3: CASSTSQTPGGGKFF; length: 15; size: NA; V: TRBV11-2
CDR3: CASSIRLQQETQYF; length: 14; size: NA; V: TRBV19
CDR3: CASSLLDRDEQFF; length: 13; size: NA; V: TRBV14
CDR3: CASSRGEGYTF; length: 11; size: NA; V: TRBV7-9
CDR3: CSVVPGQERSSYNEQFF; length: 17; size: NA; V: TRBV29-1
CDR3: CASSKIQGGTEAFF; length: 14; size: NA; V: TRBV5-6
CDR3: CASSLRQAGYGYTF; length: 14; size: NA; V: TRBV7-2
CDR3: CASGLRGSYEQYF; length: 13; size: NA; V: TRBV6-5
CDR3: CASSYSGSTGEKLFF; length: 15; size: NA; V: TRBV6-5
CDR3: CATGRGDTGELFF; length: 13; size: NA; V: TRBV24-1
CDR3: CASSYSVGNIQYF; length: 13; size: NA; V: TRBV28
CDR3: CASSPPGHKETQYF; length: 14; size: NA; V: TRBV18
CDR3: CASSERGNYGYTF; length: 13; size: NA; V: TRBV25-1
CDR3: CASSLSGGAYNEQFF; length: 15; size: NA; V: TRBV7-2
CDR3: CASSFGGTDTQYF; length: 13; size: NA; V: TRBV12-3/TRBV12-4
CDR3: CAWTPRGLAGVTGELFF; length: 17; size: NA; V: TRBV30